This TCR beta chain was documented in a study of T cells of healthy individuals. This CDR3 is built from 18 residues. Trimming removed 4 bases from V and 4 bases from J, with 20 bases in between. CDR1 PRHDT and CDR2 FYEKMQ come from the germline V gene (reference sequence). TCRdb redid the calling of the 5' RACE reads with MiXCR, one entry per CDR3 protein. The table lists around 90,000 distinct CDR3 sequences, approximately 4.7% of them singletons, with roughly 7.6% in the top ten. This clonotype came up many times. The chain employs TRBV13 and TRBJ1-6, with D perhaps matching TRBD1 (5 bases). The sequence derives from a female donor in good health. CDR3 coding DNA: TGTGCCAGCAGCTCCACCTTCCTTGACAGCACGTATAATTCACCCCTCCACTTT. The encoded protein is CASSSTFLDSTYNSPLHF. Full variable domain (missing parts from reference TRBV13 and TRBJ1-6): AAGVIQSPRHLIKEKRETATLKCYPIPRHDTVYWYQQGPGQDPQFLISFYEKMQSDKGSIPDRFSAQQFSDYHSELNMSSLELGDSALYFCASSSTFLDSTYNSPLHFGNGTRLTVT.